This T cell receptor (beta chain) comes out of a study of OX40 agonist ivuxolimab in advanced cancers. Clones were read by immunoSEQ multiplex PCR, and TCRdb kept only the in-frame ones, dropping some. The table includes 20,000 to 30,000 clones, around 79% detected once. The CDR3 covers 16 residues. Unmatched junction bases numbered 9, after V lost 4 bases and J lost 4 bases. Germline loops: CDR1 LGHNA, CDR2 YNFKEQ. The sequencing used CD4+ or CD8+ T cells sorted from blood, collected in a trial of the OX40 agonist ivuxolimab. The TCR was taken from an adult with an advanced solid tumor such as melanoma, head and neck, liver or kidney cancer. This rearrangement joins TRBV4-2 to TRBJ1-4, with 7 bases aligning to TRBD1. DNA of the CDR3: TGTGCCAGCAGCCCCCGTCGGGACAGTAATAATGAAAAACTGTTTTTT. Translation gives CASSPRRDSNNEKLFF.